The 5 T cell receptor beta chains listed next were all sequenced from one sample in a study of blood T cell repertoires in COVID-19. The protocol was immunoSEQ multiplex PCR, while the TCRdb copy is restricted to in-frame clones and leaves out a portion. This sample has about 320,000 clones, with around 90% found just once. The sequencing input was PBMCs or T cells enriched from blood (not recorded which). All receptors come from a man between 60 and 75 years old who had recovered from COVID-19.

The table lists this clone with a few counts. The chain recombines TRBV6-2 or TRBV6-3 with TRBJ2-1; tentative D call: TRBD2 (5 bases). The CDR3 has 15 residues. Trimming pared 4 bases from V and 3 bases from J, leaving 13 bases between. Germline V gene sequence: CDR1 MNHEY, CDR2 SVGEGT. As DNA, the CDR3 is TGTGCCAGCAGTTTAACCAGCGGAGTCTACAATGAGCAGTTCTTC. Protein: CASSLTSGVYNEQFF.

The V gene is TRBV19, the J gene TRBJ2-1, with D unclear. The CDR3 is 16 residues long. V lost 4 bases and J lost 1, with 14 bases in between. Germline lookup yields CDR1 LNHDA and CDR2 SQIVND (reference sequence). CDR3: CASSNPPGWSYNEQFF. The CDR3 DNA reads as TGTGCCAGTAGTAATCCCCCGGGTTGGTCCTACAATGAGCAGTTCTTC.

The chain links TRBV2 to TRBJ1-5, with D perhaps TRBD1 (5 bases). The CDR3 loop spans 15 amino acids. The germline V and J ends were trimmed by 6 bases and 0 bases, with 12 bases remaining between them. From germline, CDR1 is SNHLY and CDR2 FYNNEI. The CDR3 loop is CASSPDSHSNQPQHF. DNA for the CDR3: TGTGCCAGCAGCCCCGACAGCCATAGCAATCAGCCCCAGCATTTT. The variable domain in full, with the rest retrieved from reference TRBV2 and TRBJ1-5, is EPEVTQTPSHQVTQMGQEVILRCVPISNHLYFYWYRQILGQKVEFLVSFYNNEISEKSEIFDDQFSVERPDGSNFTLKIRSTKLEDSAMYFCASSPDSHSNQPQHFGDGTRLSIL.

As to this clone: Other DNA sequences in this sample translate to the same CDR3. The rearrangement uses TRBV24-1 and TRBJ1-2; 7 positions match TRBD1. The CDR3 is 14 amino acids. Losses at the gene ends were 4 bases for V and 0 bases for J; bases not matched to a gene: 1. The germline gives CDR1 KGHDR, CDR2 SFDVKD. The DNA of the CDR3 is TGTGCCACCAGTGACGGGACAGCTAACTATGGCTACACCTTC. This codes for CATSDGTANYGYTF.

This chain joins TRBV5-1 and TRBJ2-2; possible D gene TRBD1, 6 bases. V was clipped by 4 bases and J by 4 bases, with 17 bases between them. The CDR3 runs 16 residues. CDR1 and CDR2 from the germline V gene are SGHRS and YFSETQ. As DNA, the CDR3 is TGCGCCAGCAGCGTTACAGGGCCCTCTGGCACCGGGGAGCTGTTTTTT. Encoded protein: CASSVTGPSGTGELFF.